This record looks at one T cell receptor (beta chain) sequence and its context. These data originate in a study of blood T cell repertoires in COVID-19. CDR1 is SGHVS, CDR2 FQNEAQ, per germline. The CDR3 has 15 residues. Trimming stripped 1 base from V and 7 bases from J, with 14 bases between. Methods used by the authors: Estimation of nucleated cell counts was performed using reference gene primer amplification. Generated by immunoSEQ multiplex PCR, the TCRdb table keeps only in-frame clones and is missing some. V, J and clone size were drawn from that table, and D and trimming were deduced from the DNA. This sample carries around 340,000 clones, around 90% of them seen once, and the ten largest clones take 3.9%. Seattle researchers signed up patients amid active infection and tracked them longitudinally.

This chain links TRBV7-8 with TRBJ1-5, with D perhaps TRBD1 (5 bases). This clonotype was obtained from a woman in her sixties with COVID-19, enrolled during active disease. Sequenced material: peripheral blood. The CDR3 sequence is CASSLDQGAGQPQHF. The CDR3 DNA sequence: TGTGCCAGCAGCTTAGATCAAGGGGCGGGGCAGCCCCAGCATTTT.